The 12 T cell receptor beta chains reported below all come from one sample, sequenced in a study of regulatory T cells in long-lasting Graves disease. Time point specified: persistent/refractory GD, antithyroid drugs over 5 years with positive TRAb. From PBMCs, RNA was extracted and then used to make the TCR library. Construction of the TCR beta libraries employed iRepertoire HTBI primers in conjunction with Arm-PCR of CDR3 regions. From the multiplex PCR reads, TCRdb called clonotypes with MiXCR, one entry per CDR3 protein. The repertoire has more than 300,000 distinct CDR3 sequences, roughly a fifth of them found once; the top ten carry about 29%. The source was peripheral blood mononuclear cells (PBMCs), collected when the disease was refractory, from a patient treated with antithyroid drugs. These TCRs come from a female donor with Graves disease.

This clonotype was detected many times. The chain recombines TRBV6-5 with TRBJ1-1, with 7 nucleotides matching TRBD1. The V and J ends lost 4 bases and 5 bases, in that order; junction bases with no gene match: 4. The CDR3 covers 13 residues. The V gene's germline CDR1 is MNHEY and CDR2 SVGAGI. The CDR3 loop is CASSSTGVTEAFF. DNA of the CDR3: TGTGCCAGCAGTTCCACAGGGGTGACTGAAGCTTTCTTT.

For this clonotype: A read error may account for a junction end that differs from germline. The rearrangement links TRBV12-3 or TRBV12-4 to TRBJ1-2, with D unclear. This CDR3 is built from 14 residues. CDR3 nucleotides: TGTGCCAGCAGTTTGGGAGGGTCTTACTATGCCTACACCTTC. It encodes CASSLGGSYYAYTF.

This clonotype was detected only a few times. The chain links TRBV18 to TRBJ2-2; tentative D call: TRBD1 (6 bases). Between the trimmed V and J ends, which lost 5 bases and 2 bases, there was a span of 15 bases. CDR3 length: 16 amino acids. Germline V gene sequence: CDR1 KGHSH, CDR2 LQKENI. The DNA for the CDR3 is TGTGCCAGCTCATCGCCCAGGGGCTATAACACCGGGGAGCTGTTTTTT. It codes for CASSSPRGYNTGELFF.

This clonotype was seen repeatedly, ten times or more. The CDR3, as DNA: TGTGCCAGCAAGTGGACAGGGAGCACTGAAGCTTTCTTT. Encoded protein: CASKWTGSTEAFF. The chain uses TRBV27 and TRBJ1-1, with 8 bases matching TRBD1. There are 13 residues in the CDR3. From germline, CDR1 is MNHEY and CDR2 SMNVEV (reference sequence). V was clipped by 7 bases and J by 4 bases; unmatched bases: 5.

In its sample, this clonotype was seen many times. The chain links TRBV20-1 to TRBJ2-5, with 9 bases identical to TRBD2. This CDR3 region has 13 residues. Germline lookup yields CDR1 DFQATT and CDR2 SNEGSKA (reference sequence). CDR3 coding DNA: TGCAGCCTGACTAGCGGCCCGGTTGAGACCCAGTACTTC. Its translation is CSLTSGPVETQYF.

The chain employs TRBV2 and TRBJ1-3, with D maybe TRBD1 (5 bases). Trimming left V 7 bases short and J 8 bases short, with 18 bases between. The CDR3 loop spans 14 amino acids. Germline CDR1 and CDR2: SNHLY and FYNNEI. In DNA form, the CDR3 reads TGTGCCAGCATGAGACAGTACCAGAGTGACACCATATATTTT. Encoded protein: CASMRQYQSDTIYF.

This clonotype was picked up a small number of times. The gene calls are TRBV11-2 and TRBJ2-3; D is ambiguous. V lost 0 bases to trimming and J lost 0 bases, with 7 bases between them. This CDR3 has 15 amino acids. Germline V lookup: CDR1 SGHAT, CDR2 FQNNGV. CDR3 in amino acids: CASSLDLASTDTQYF. CDR3 nucleotide sequence: TGTGCCAGCAGCTTAGATTTGGCCAGCACAGATACGCAGTATTTT.

The V and J genes are TRBV6-2 or TRBV6-3 and TRBJ1-5; possibly TRBD1 for D (6 bases). V lost 5 bases to trimming and J lost 9 bases, with 20 bases between them. Per the germline V gene, CDR1 is MNHEY and CDR2 is SVGEGT. The CDR3 runs 15 residues. For the CDR3, the DNA is TGTGCCAGCAGTGAATGGCGGAGACAGGTCCTGCCCCAGCATTTT. Its protein product is CASSEWRRQVLPQHF.

This chain links TRBV11-3 with TRBJ1-3; no reliable D call. The CDR3 contains 16 residues. V lost 2 bases to trimming and J lost 0 bases, with 11 bases between them. From germline, CDR1 is SGHNT and CDR2 YENEEA. The CDR3 sequence is CASSLSTSHSGNTIYF. The CDR3 bases are TGTGCCAGCAGCTTATCTACCTCCCACTCTGGAAACACCATATATTTT.

This clonotype has more than one count but fewer than ten. The CDR3 loop is CASSHGTSGRLTFF. The CDR3 bases are TGTGCCAGCAGCCATGGGACTAGCGGGAGGTTAACGTTCTTC. The chain carries TRBV3-1 and TRBJ2-1; 15 positions match TRBD2. Trimming at V came to 3 bases and at J to 15 bases, leaving 6 bases not matched to a gene. This CDR3 region has 14 residues. Germline V CDR1 and CDR2: LGHDT, YNNKEL (reference sequence).

This clonotype has just a few counts. The chain has TRBV28 and TRBJ2-7; 11 bases agree with TRBD2. CDR3 length equals 15 residues. With 5 bases clipped from V and 4 bases from J, the junction kept 7 bases outside the gene matches. Germline CDR1 is MDHEN and CDR2 is SYDVKM. The CDR3 coding sequence is TGTGCCAGCAGTCACACTAGCGGGAGTAGGTACGAGCAGTACTTC. Translated: CASSHTSGSRYEQYF.

This clonotype was counted many times. The rearrangement uses TRBV10-3 and TRBJ1-1; a possible D gene is TRBD1 (5 bases). The CDR3 contains 15 residues. The V end lost 2 bases, the J end lost 5 bases, and 15 bases lay between the germline ends. Looked up from germline, CDR1 is ENHRY and CDR2 is SYGVKD. CDR3 protein: CAISEPSGPRTEAFF. As DNA, the CDR3 is TGTGCCATCAGTGAGCCGTCGGGACCGAGGACTGAAGCTTTCTTT.